The entry below gives a single TCR beta chain sequence along with its context. This record belongs to a study of blood T cell repertoires in COVID-19. Across the whole study: Sample material is recorded as cDNA or gDNA derived from T cells, B-cell-depleted T cells, or PBMCs.

In germline, CDR1 is LGHNA, CDR2 YSLEER. This CDR3 comprises 15 residues. The trim removed 4 bases at V and 4 bases at J, leaving 10 bases unmatched. Assay used: immunoSEQ multiplex PCR; TCRdb lists only in-frame clones, some missing. Among around 240,000 clones listed, around 88% were seen once. The study recruited people aged about 18 to 89 years across some 23 US areas. Sequenced material: PBMCs or T cells enriched from blood (not recorded which). This chain connects TRBV4-3 to TRBJ2-7, with 7 positions matching TRBD2. This TCR was sampled from a woman aged 45-59 years who had recovered from COVID-19. CDR3 loop: CASSRSRTGLYEQYF. In nucleotides, the CDR3 is TGCGCCAGCAGCCGGAGTAGGACGGGACTATACGAGCAGTACTTC.